This T cell receptor (beta chain) was recovered during a study of T cells in Graves' hyperthyroidism and ophthalmopathy. General study findings and limits: Also found in blood were most expanded thyroid clonotypes above 0.001.

Worth noting for this clonotype: The antigen remains undetermined.

RNA transcripts gave rise to amplified TCR beta CDR3 regions. A set of HTBI primers served as the primers for a first-round RT-PCR of the TCR CDR3. TCRdb reanalysed the multiplex PCR reads using MiXCR and keeps one entry per CDR3 protein. The sample shows some 510,000 distinct CDR3 sequences, about 20% of them seen only once. The germline V gene has CDR1 LNHDA and CDR2 SQIVND (reference sequence). The CDR3 runs to 15 residues. The V segment lost 3 bases and the J segment 3 bases; nucleotides outside the gene matches: 5. Diagnosis relied on clinical symptoms, serum thyroxine and TRAb, thyroid ultrasound and orbital computed tomography.

Sequencing was performed on blood. The rearrangement joins TRBV19 to TRBJ1-5, with TRBD1 identical over 7 bases. The source of this sequence is a man aged 18 to 30 with Graves' hyperthyroidism. This CDR3 reads CASSIWDSNNQPQHF. CDR3 in DNA: TGTGCCAGTAGTATCTGGGACAGCAACAATCAGCCCCAGCATTTT.